The clone carrying this T cell receptor (beta chain) came up a few times. TCRdb used MiXCR to reprocess the RT-PCR reads, holding one entry per CDR3 protein. The repertoire consists of about 700,000 distinct CDR3 sequences, with approximately 14% occurring once and the leading ten covering roughly 3.6%. From germline, CDR1 is SQVTM and CDR2 ANQGSEA. The CDR3 length is 13 residues. V lost 6 bases and J 10 bases, leaving 21 bases between the germline ends. The sequence was collected from a female donor in good health, serving as a healthy control. J is TRBJ1-1 and V is TRBV29-1, with a tentative D call TRBD1 (6 bases). The sample comprised memory CD4+ T cells from blood. Written as DNA, the CDR3 is TGCAGCGTAACAGGGAAGGGGGAGAGAAGAGCTTTCTTT. The encoded protein is CSVTGKGERRAFF.